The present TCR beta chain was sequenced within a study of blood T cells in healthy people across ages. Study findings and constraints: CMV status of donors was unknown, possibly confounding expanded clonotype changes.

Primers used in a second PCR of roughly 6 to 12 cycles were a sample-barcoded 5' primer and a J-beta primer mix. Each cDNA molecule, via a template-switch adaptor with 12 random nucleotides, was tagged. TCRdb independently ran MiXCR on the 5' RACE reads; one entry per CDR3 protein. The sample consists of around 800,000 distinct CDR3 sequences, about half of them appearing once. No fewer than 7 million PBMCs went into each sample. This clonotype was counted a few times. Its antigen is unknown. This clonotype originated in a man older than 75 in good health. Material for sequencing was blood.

The CDR3 loop reads CSARFIAGRAPHNEQFF. As DNA, the CDR3 is TGCAGTGCTAGATTCATAGCGGGACGGGCTCCCCACAATGAGCAGTTCTTC. V usage is TRBV20-1 and J usage is TRBJ2-1, with 8 positions matching TRBD2. The germline gives CDR1 DFQATT, CDR2 SNEGSKA (reference sequence). V trimming: 2 bases; J trimming: 5 bases; junction bases outside the gene matches: 14. The CDR3 sequence is 17 residues long.